A single sample is the source of the 18 T cell receptor beta chains below, sequenced in a study of blood T cell repertoires in COVID-19. Method: immunoSEQ multiplex PCR; TCRdb's copy keeps in-frame clones and lacks some. This sample has 80,000 to 100,000 clones, with 74% found just once. Sequenced material: peripheral blood. All receptors derive from a man between 65 and 85 years old with COVID-19, enrolled during active disease.

CDR3 coding DNA: TGTGCCATCAGTGAGCCGGGGACAGGGGACACAGATACGCAGTATTTT. Its protein product is CAISEPGTGDTDTQYF. This chain joins TRBV10-3 and TRBJ2-3, with 10 bases matching TRBD1. CDR3 length equals 16 residues. Germline CDR1 reads ENHRY; CDR2 reads SYGVKD. Germline trimming cut 2 bases from V and 2 bases from J; bases unmatched to any gene: 4.

This clone was seen only a few times. CDR3 nucleotide sequence: TGTGCCACCAGCAGAGATGCACTAGCGGGAGCAATGGCTTACAATGAGCAGTTCTTC. As protein: CATSRDALAGAMAYNEQFF. The chain has TRBV15 and TRBJ2-1, with 11 nucleotides matching TRBD2. V trimming: 0 bases; J trimming: 4 bases; junction bases outside the gene matches: 11. There are 19 residues in the CDR3. The germline V gene encodes CDR1 LNHNV and CDR2 YYDKDF (reference sequence).

This clone is classed as medium-sized (0.01 to 0.1%). V gene TRBV3-1 (or the pseudogene TRBV3-2) combines with J gene TRBJ2-3, with 8 bases that match TRBD2. V gave up 2 bases and J gave up 1 base; unmatched junction bases: 2. This CDR3 is built from 15 residues. Germline-derived CDR1 and CDR2 are LGHDT and YNNKEL (reference sequence). The CDR3 here is CASSQWREGTDTQYF. The CDR3 DNA sequence: TGTGCCAGCAGCCAATGGCGGGAGGGCACAGATACGCAGTATTTT.

This clone was counted between two and nine times. The rearrangement links TRBV3-1 (or the pseudogene TRBV3-2) to TRBJ2-2; 10 bases match TRBD1. Trimming took 2 bases from V and 8 from J; bases not matched to a gene: 14. Germline V gene data show CDR1 as LGHDT and CDR2 as YNNKEL (reference sequence). This CDR3 has 18 residues. The CDR3 DNA is TGTGCCAGCAGCCAACTCTTAGGGACAGGGGTCCCTCAGGGGGAGCTGTTTTTT. Translation: CASSQLLGTGVPQGELFF.

This clone is a singleton in its sample. This rearrangement joins TRBV5-4 to TRBJ2-2; 8 bases fit TRBD2. The trim removed 2 bases at V and 3 bases at J, leaving 9 bases unmatched. Germline V lookup: CDR1 SGHNT, CDR2 YYREEE (reference sequence). This CDR3 region has 17 residues. CDR3 in amino acids: CASSLFWREVDTGELFF. DNA of the CDR3: TGTGCCAGCAGCTTATTCTGGCGGGAGGTGGACACCGGGGAGCTGTTTTTT.

The V call is TRBV30, the J call TRBJ1-5; possible D gene TRBD1, 5 bases. Trimming cost V 2 bases and J 5 bases, with 16 bases left between them. The CDR3 length is 15 residues. The germline V gene has CDR1 GTSNPN and CDR2 SVGIG (reference sequence). CDR3 protein: CAWSLLGEEDQPQHF. CDR3 sequence (DNA): TGTGCCTGGAGTTTATTAGGGGAGGAGGATCAGCCCCAGCATTTT.

This chain connects TRBV29-1 to TRBJ1-2, with unresolved D. CDR1 SQVTM and CDR2 ANQGSEA come from the germline V gene. The CDR3 covers 12 residues. V shed 2 bases and J shed 5 bases, with 9 bases lying between them. The CDR3 bases are TGCAGCGTTGAACGGGGTAGTTATGGCTACACCTTC. This sequence encodes CSVERGSYGYTF.

The chain has TRBV29-1 and TRBJ1-3; weak D call: TRBD1 (6 bases). Germline assignment: CDR1 SQVTM and CDR2 ANQGSEA. The V end lost 4 bases, the J end lost 1 base, and 8 bases lay between the germline ends. This CDR3 has 13 residues. In nucleotides, the CDR3 is TGCAGCGTTGTAGGACAGTCTGGAAACACCATATATTTT. Amino acid sequence: CSVVGQSGNTIYF.

The rearrangement joins TRBV27 to TRBJ1-2, with 7 bases fitting TRBD1. CDR3 length: 16 residues. The germline V gene encodes CDR1 MNHEY and CDR2 SMNVEV (reference sequence). Germline trimming cut 6 bases from V and 1 base from J; bases unmatched to any gene: 11. The CDR3 region is CASSYTRDSYNYGYTF. DNA for the CDR3: TGTGCCAGCAGCTACACCCGGGACAGCTATAACTATGGCTACACCTTC.

The count of this clone is one. This chain joins TRBV27 and TRBJ2-3; D not certain. The CDR3 is 13 amino acids. The germline CDR1 and CDR2 sequences are MNHEY and SMNVEV (reference sequence). Trimming cost V 2 bases and J 8 bases, with 11 bases left between them. DNA for the CDR3: TGTGCCAGCAGTTTAGATGCGTCGGGTACGCAGTATTTT. Protein: CASSLDASGTQYF.

This chain connects TRBV7-9 to TRBJ2-5, with 7 bases identical to TRBD1. There are 16 residues in the CDR3. V lost 3 bases, J lost 3 bases, and 10 bases stayed unmatched. Germline V CDR1 and CDR2: SEHNR, FQNEAQ (reference sequence). This chain's CDR3 is CASSFWTGHLKETQYF. CDR3 DNA: TGTGCCAGCAGCTTCTGGACAGGCCACTTAAAAGAGACCCAGTACTTC.

This chain uses TRBV27 with TRBJ1-6, with D possibly being TRBD1 (5 bases). CDR1 and CDR2 from the germline V gene are MNHEY and SMNVEV (reference sequence). V lost 6 bases to trimming and J lost 10 bases, with 19 bases between them. The CDR3 totals 15 residues. CDR3 nucleotide sequence: TGTGCCAGCAGCCAACGGGGCGGGGGATACTCACCCCTCCACTTT. Translating it yields CASSQRGGGYSPLHF.

This clone was counted a single time. This chain uses TRBV28 with TRBJ2-7; weak D call: TRBD2 (6 bases). CDR3 length equals 15 residues. Trimming took off 5 bases at V and 2 bases at J, with 16 bases between the two ends. Per the germline V gene, CDR1 is MDHEN and CDR2 is SYDVKM. CDR3: CASSQIGGDPYEQYF. In nucleotides, the CDR3 is TGTGCCAGCAGTCAAATCGGGGGAGACCCCTACGAGCAGTACTTC.

Only a few counts were recorded for this clone. This rearrangement joins TRBV5-4 to TRBJ2-2; tentatively, D is TRBD1 (6 bases). Germline V gene data show CDR1 as SGHNT and CDR2 as YYREEE (reference sequence). CDR3 length: 15 residues. V was cut by 5 bases and J by 0 bases, with 11 bases left in between. Written as DNA, the CDR3 is TGTGCCAGCAGTGGGGGCGGTTCGAACACCGGGGAGCTGTTTTTT. Its protein product is CASSGGGSNTGELFF.

This chain connects TRBV28 to TRBJ1-5; 8 nucleotides match TRBD1. The CDR3 sequence is 19 residues long. CDR1 is MDHEN, CDR2 SYDVKM, per germline. With 7 bases clipped from V and 5 bases from J, the junction kept 22 bases outside the gene matches. CDR3: CASTIPRGQVRWGDQPQHF. CDR3 nucleotide sequence: TGTGCCAGCACAATACCCCGGGGACAGGTACGATGGGGGGATCAGCCCCAGCATTTT.

This chain uses TRBV9 with TRBJ1-1, with a possible D match to TRBD1 (5 bases). The CDR3 contains 15 residues. The germline V gene encodes CDR1 SGDLS and CDR2 YYNGEE. V was clipped by 3 bases and J by 4 bases, with 16 bases between them. The CDR3 protein is CASSGQTASITEAFF. The CDR3 nucleotides read TGTGCCAGCAGCGGGCAGACAGCTTCGATCACTGAAGCTTTCTTT. Variable domain in full (rest from reference TRBV9 and TRBJ1-1): DSGVTQTPKHLITATGQRVTLRCSPRSGDLSVYWYQQSLDQGLQFLIQYYNGEERAKGNILERFSAQQFPDLHSELNLSSLELGDSALYFCASSGQTASITEAFFGQGTRLTVV.

V and J are TRBV7-2 and TRBJ1-5; possibly TRBD1 for D (5 bases). The CDR3 runs to 14 residues. Trimming cost V 3 bases and J 10 bases, with 16 bases left between them. The V gene's germline CDR1 is SGHTA and CDR2 FQGNSA. The CDR3 loop reads CASSLQVVGEPQHF. The CDR3 DNA is TGTGCCAGCAGCTTGCAGGTTGTAGGGGAACCCCAGCATTTT.

CDR3 loop: CASTVTPGDSYEQYF. The CDR3 DNA follows: TGTGCCAGCACCGTGACGCCGGGAGACTCCTACGAGCAGTACTTC. V is TRBV2 and J is TRBJ2-7; D is possibly TRBD2 (6 bases). V lost 7 bases and J lost 0, with 16 bases in between. Per the germline V gene, CDR1 is SNHLY and CDR2 is FYNNEI. This CDR3 is 15 amino acids long.